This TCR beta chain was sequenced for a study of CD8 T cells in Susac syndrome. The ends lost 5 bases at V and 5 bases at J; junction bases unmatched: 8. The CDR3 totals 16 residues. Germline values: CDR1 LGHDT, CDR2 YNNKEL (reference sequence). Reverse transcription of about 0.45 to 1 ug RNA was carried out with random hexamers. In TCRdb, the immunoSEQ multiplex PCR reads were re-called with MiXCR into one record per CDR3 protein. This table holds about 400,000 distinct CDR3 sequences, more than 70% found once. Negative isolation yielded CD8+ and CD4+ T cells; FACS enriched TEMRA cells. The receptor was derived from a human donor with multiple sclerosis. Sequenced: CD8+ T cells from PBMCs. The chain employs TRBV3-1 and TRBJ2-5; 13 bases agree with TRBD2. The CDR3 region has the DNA TGTGCCAGCAGCGCCGGACTAGCGGGGGCTCGTGAGACCCAGTACTTC. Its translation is CASSAGLAGARETQYF.